These 15 T cell receptor beta chains originate from one sample sequenced in a study of cytomegalovirus exposure and HLA in healthy donors. Primers: 60 Vbeta forward and 13 Jbeta reverse. Measured with immunoSEQ multiplex PCR; TCRdb has only the in-frame clones, and not every one. The sample lists under 200,000 clones, approximately 67% occurring once. Sample: PBMCs. The origin of the receptors is a woman younger than 30 in good health and CMV-seropositive.

As DNA, the CDR3 is TGTGCCACCAGCAGAGAAGGTCAGACAGACTACGAGCAGTACTTC. Translation gives CATSREGQTDYEQYF. The rearrangement uses TRBV15 and TRBJ2-7; tentatively, D is TRBD1 (5 bases). This CDR3 contains 15 residues. V was cut by 0 bases and J by 3 bases, with 12 bases left in between. CDR1 is LNHNV and CDR2 is YYDKDF in the germline V gene (reference sequence).

This clone was picked up one time. This rearrangement joins TRBV5-1 to TRBJ2-5; maybe TRBD2 (6 bases). The CDR3 contains 15 residues. Per germline, CDR1 SGHRS and CDR2 YFSETQ. V lost 2 bases and J lost 4, with 15 bases in between. The CDR3 here is CASSFMEGALETQYF. CDR3 coding DNA: TGCGCCAGCAGCTTTATGGAGGGAGCACTAGAGACCCAGTACTTC.

This clone has a handful of counts. The V and J genes are TRBV5-6 and TRBJ2-7; D is unresolved. The CDR3 totals 15 residues. Germline CDR1 is SGHDT and CDR2 is YYEEEE. Deletions cut 4 bases from V and 2 bases from J, with 16 bases between. The CDR3 DNA sequence: TGTGCCAGCAGCGATCAAGCGATATCCCCCTACGAGCAGTACTTC. It yields the protein CASSDQAISPYEQYF. The full variable domain, rest sourced from reference TRBV5-6 and TRBJ2-7, is DAGVTQSPTHLIKTRGQQVTLRCSPKSGHDTVSWYQQALGQGPQFIFQYYEEEERQRGNFPDRFSGHQFPNYSSELNVNALLLGDSALYLCASSDQAISPYEQYFGPGTRLTVT.

This chain uses TRBV5-1 with TRBJ2-7; weak D call: TRBD2 (5 bases). From germline, CDR1 is SGHRS and CDR2 YFSETQ. Trimming removed 2 bases from V and 0 bases from J, with 9 bases in between. CDR3 size: 14 residues. In nucleotides, the CDR3 is TGCGCCAGCAGCTTACCGGGAAGCTCCTACGAGCAGTACTTC. It codes for CASSLPGSSYEQYF.

The chain carries TRBV27 and TRBJ1-5; a possible D gene is TRBD1 (6 bases). The CDR3 is 13 amino acids. With 9 bases removed from V and 5 bases from J, the gap between germline ends came to 14 bases. Germline V gene sequence: CDR1 MNHEY, CDR2 SMNVEV (reference sequence). Here the CDR3 DNA reads TGTGCCAGTGGGACACCGGGATATCAGCCCCAGCATTTT. It specifies CASGTPGYQPQHF.

V usage is TRBV6-5 and J usage is TRBJ1-3; maybe TRBD1 (5 bases). Germline CDR1 MNHEY, CDR2 SVGAGI. Trimming took 6 bases from V and 1 from J, leaving 10 bases between them. This CDR3 has 14 residues. The CDR3, as DNA: TGTGCCAGCAGGGGGGGAGGTTCTGGAAACACCATATATTTT. Translated: CASRGGGSGNTIYF.

The rearrangement joins TRBV7-8 to TRBJ2-5, with TRBD1 matching 11 bases. Looked up from germline, CDR1 is SGHVS and CDR2 is FQNEAQ. Trimming removed 5 bases from V and 7 bases from J; junction bases left unmatched: 12. The CDR3 is made up of 16 amino acids. The CDR3 coding sequence is TGTGCCAGCAGCACCCGGGACAGGGGGTATTTGGGGACCCAGTACTTC. This encodes CASSTRDRGYLGTQYF.

This chain's CDR3 is CASSGSGIPHNEQFF. In DNA, the CDR3 is TGCGCCAGCAGCGGAAGCGGGATCCCCCACAATGAGCAGTTCTTC. The J gene is TRBJ2-1, the V gene TRBV5-1; 7 nucleotides match TRBD2. This CDR3 has 15 amino acids. Germline V gene data show CDR1 as SGHRS and CDR2 as YFSETQ. Trimming at V came to 4 bases and at J to 5 bases, leaving 9 bases not matched to a gene. The variable domain in full, with the rest retrieved from reference TRBV5-1 and TRBJ2-1, is KAGVTQTPRYLIKTRGQQVTLSCSPISGHRSVSWYQQTPGQGLQFLFEYFSETQRNKGNFPGRFSGRQFSNSRSEMNVSTLELGDSALYLCASSGSGIPHNEQFFGPGTRLTVL.

This clone was seen a single time. This sequence joins TRBV6-1 and TRBJ2-1; 7 bases are shared with TRBD2. Germline-derived CDR1 and CDR2 are MNHNS and SASEGT. J gave up 7 bases and V 7 bases, and 10 bases lay outside the gene matches. The CDR3 has 14 amino acids. The CDR3 reads CASKAGGTTNEQFF. As DNA, the CDR3 is TGTGCCAGCAAGGCCGGAGGGACTACGAATGAGCAGTTCTTC.

The chain employs TRBV7-9 and TRBJ2-3; D uncertain. This CDR3 comprises 14 residues. Germline CDR1 reads SEHNR; CDR2 reads FQNEAQ (reference sequence). Between the trimmed V and J ends, which lost 3 bases and 4 bases, there was a span of 11 bases. The CDR3 sequence: CASSLAGPADTQYF. CDR3 in DNA: TGTGCCAGCAGCTTGGCAGGCCCCGCAGATACGCAGTATTTT.

This chain connects TRBV4-1 to TRBJ2-5; 9 bases match TRBD2. The CDR3 spans 17 residues. Trimming at V came to 0 bases and at J to 7 bases, leaving 12 bases not matched to a gene. Germline V CDR1 and CDR2: MGHRA, YSYEKL. The CDR3: CASSQDPPLASGATQYF. DNA of the CDR3: TGCGCCAGCAGCCAAGATCCCCCCCTGGCTAGCGGGGCGACCCAGTACTTC.

This clone was picked up a small number of times. V and J are TRBV28 and TRBJ1-3, with D possibly TRBD1 on 6 matching bases. The CDR3 is made up of 16 amino acids. V was shortened by 5 bases and J by 0 bases, with 14 bases between the two germline ends. The germline V gene encodes CDR1 MDHEN and CDR2 SYDVKM. CDR3 sequence: CASSPAGVSSGNTIYF. CDR3 nucleotides: TGTGCCAGCAGTCCAGCAGGGGTCTCCTCTGGAAACACCATATATTTT. The full variable domain, its missing parts supplied by reference TRBV28 and TRBJ1-3, is DVKVTQSSRYLVKRTGEKVFLECVQDMDHENMFWYRQDPGLGLRLIYFSYDVKMKEKGDIPEGYSVSREKKERFSLILESASTNQTSMYLCASSPAGVSSGNTIYFGEGSWLTVV.

CDR3 residues: CASSLSVRGTDTQYF. CDR3 DNA: TGTGCCAGCAGCTTAAGTGTCAGGGGCACAGATACGCAGTATTTT. V and J are TRBV5-6 and TRBJ2-3, with a weak D call TRBD1 (5 bases). Germline V gives CDR1 SGHDT, CDR2 YYEEEE. The CDR3 is made up of 15 amino acids. The ends were cut back, 2 bases at V and 1 base at J, with 11 bases in the middle.

The CDR3 DNA reads as TGTGCCAGCAGTTACGGGGGGTCTGAGCAGTTCTTC. It specifies CASSYGGSEQFF. The V gene is TRBV6-5, the J gene TRBJ2-1, with D perhaps matching TRBD2 (6 bases). V lost 2 bases to trimming and J lost 9 bases, with 8 bases between them. CDR1 is MNHEY and CDR2 is SVGAGI in the germline V gene. CDR3 size: 12 residues.

This clone has just a few counts. The CDR3 DNA reads as TGTGCTAGTGGTCCAGGACAGGGTTTCGCCGAGCAGTACTTC. Translating it yields CASGPGQGFAEQYF. The chain carries TRBV12-5 and TRBJ2-7; 8 nucleotides align to TRBD1. V lost 5 bases and J lost 6; bases outside the gene matches: 9. Per germline, CDR1 LGHNT and CDR2 FRNRAP. The CDR3 consists of 14 residues.